This TCR beta chain was documented in a study of blood T cell repertoires in COVID-19. About the study: There were acute and convalescent COVID-19 samples, and they came from the United States, Italy and Spain.

Across under 25 US areas, participants ranged in age from about 18 to 90 years. Assay: immunoSEQ multiplex PCR; the TCRdb copy retains only in-frame clones and omits some. The data hold about 270,000 clones, with approximately 90% observed a single time. CDR1 MDHEN and CDR2 SYDVKM come from the germline V gene. The CDR3 loop spans 16 amino acids. Trimming removed 7 bases at V and 3 bases at J, with 21 bases between. Sequenced sample: PBMCs or T cells enriched from blood (not recorded which). The sequence came from an older woman in a cohort exposed to, infected with or recovered from COVID-19 (not recorded which). The chain is built from TRBV28 and TRBJ1-1; possibly TRBD1 for D (6 bases). The CDR3, as DNA: TGTGCCAGCATGAGGTCCGTCAGGGGTGAGCACACTGAAGCTTTCTTT. Its translation is CASMRSVRGEHTEAFF.